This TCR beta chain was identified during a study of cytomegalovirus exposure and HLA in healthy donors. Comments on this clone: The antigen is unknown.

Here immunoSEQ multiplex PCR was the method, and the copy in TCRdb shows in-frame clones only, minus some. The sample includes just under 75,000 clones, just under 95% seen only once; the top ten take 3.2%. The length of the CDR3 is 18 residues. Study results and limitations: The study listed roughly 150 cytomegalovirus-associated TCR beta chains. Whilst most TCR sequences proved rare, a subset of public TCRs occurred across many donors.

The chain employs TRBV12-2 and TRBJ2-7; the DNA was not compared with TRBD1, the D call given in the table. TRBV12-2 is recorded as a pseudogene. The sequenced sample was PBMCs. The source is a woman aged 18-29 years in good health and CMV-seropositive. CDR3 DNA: TGTGCAAGTCGCCCCAACAGGGGGAAAATGGTAAGGTCCTACGAGCAGTACTTC. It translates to CASRPNRGKMVRSYEQYF.